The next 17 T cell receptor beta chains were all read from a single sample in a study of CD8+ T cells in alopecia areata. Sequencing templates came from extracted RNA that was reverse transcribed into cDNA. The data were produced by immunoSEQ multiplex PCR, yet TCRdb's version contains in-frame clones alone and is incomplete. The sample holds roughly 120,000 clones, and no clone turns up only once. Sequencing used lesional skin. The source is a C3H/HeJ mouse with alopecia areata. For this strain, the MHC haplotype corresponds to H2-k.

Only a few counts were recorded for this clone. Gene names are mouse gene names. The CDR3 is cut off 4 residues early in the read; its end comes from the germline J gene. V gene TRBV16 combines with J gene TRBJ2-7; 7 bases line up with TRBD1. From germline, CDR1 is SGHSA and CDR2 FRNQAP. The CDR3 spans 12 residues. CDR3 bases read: TGTGCAAGCAGCTCGGACAGGTAT. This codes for CASSSDRY. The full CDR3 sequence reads CASSSDRYEQYF.

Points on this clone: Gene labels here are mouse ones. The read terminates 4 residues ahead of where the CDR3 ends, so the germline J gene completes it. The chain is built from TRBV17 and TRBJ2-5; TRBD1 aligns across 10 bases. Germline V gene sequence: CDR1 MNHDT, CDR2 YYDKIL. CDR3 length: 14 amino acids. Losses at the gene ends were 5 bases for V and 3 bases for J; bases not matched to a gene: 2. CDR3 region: CASSRTGGQDTQYF. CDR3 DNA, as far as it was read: TGTGCTAGCAGTCGGACAGGGGGTCAAGAC.

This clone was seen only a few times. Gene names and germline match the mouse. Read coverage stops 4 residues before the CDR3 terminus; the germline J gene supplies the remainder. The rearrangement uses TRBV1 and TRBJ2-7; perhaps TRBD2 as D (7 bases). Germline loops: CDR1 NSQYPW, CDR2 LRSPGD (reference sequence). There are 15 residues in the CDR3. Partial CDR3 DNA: TGCACCTGCAGTGCGGTGGGGGGCGCTGGGTAT. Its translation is CTCSAVGGAGY. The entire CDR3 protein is CTCSAVGGAGYEQYF.

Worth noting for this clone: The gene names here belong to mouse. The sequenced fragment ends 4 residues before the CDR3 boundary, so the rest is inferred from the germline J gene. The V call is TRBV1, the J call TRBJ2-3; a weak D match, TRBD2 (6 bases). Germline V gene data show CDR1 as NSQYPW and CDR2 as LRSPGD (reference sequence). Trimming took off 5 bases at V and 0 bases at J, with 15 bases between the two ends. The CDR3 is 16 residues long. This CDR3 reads CTCSTRLASSAETLYF. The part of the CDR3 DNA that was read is TGCACCTGCAGTACAAGACTGGCATCTAGTGCAGAA.

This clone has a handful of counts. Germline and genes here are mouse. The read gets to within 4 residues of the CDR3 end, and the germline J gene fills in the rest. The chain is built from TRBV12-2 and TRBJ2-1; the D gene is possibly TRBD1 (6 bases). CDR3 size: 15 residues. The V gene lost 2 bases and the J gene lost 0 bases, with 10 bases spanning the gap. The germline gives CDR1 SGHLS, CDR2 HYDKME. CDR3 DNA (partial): TGTGCCAGCTCTCGGGACAATTATAACTATGCT. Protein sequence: CASSRDNYNYA. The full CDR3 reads CASSRDNYNYAEQFF.

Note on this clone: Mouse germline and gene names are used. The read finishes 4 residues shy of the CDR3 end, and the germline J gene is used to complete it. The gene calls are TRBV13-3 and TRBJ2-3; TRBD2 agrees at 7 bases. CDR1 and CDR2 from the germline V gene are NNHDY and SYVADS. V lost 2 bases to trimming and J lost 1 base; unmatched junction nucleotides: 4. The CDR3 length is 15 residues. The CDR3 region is CASSESGGGAETLYF. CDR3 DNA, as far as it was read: TGTGCCAGCAGTGAAAGCGGGGGGGGTGCAGAA.

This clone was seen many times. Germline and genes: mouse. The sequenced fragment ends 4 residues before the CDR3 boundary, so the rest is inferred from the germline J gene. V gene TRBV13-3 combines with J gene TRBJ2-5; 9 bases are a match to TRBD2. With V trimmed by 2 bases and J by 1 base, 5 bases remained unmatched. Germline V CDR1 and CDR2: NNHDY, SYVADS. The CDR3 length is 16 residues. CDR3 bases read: TGTGCCAGCAGTGAATGGGGGGGCGCGGACCAAGAC. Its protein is CASSEWGGADQD. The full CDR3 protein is CASSEWGGADQDTQYF.

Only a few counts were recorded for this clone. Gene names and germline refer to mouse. The DNA read from the CDR3 is TGCACCTGCAGTGCAGAAAACTGGGGGGCGAGTGCAGAA. Protein sequence: CTCSAENWGASAE. The entire CDR3 protein reads CTCSAENWGASAETLYF. The rearrangement joins TRBV1 to TRBJ2-3; TRBD2 agrees at 9 bases. Coverage ceases 4 residues before the CDR3 finishes, and the germline J gene fills in the end. CDR1 and CDR2 (germline): NSQYPW, LRSPGD (reference sequence). Germline trimming cut 0 bases from V and 0 bases from J; bases unmatched to any gene: 4. The CDR3 runs 17 residues.

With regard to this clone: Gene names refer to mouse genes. The CDR3 loop reads CASSVGQGTETLYF. The part of the CDR3 DNA that was read is TGTGCCAGCAGTGTGGGACAGGGGACAGAA. The chain links TRBV13-1 to TRBJ2-3; TRBD1 aligns across 10 bases. With the read ending 4 residues before the CDR3 end, the germline J gene is used to fill in that end. This CDR3 comprises 14 residues. The ends lost 3 bases at V and 4 bases at J; junction bases unmatched: 2. CDR1 and CDR2 from the germline V gene are NSHNY and SYGAGN.

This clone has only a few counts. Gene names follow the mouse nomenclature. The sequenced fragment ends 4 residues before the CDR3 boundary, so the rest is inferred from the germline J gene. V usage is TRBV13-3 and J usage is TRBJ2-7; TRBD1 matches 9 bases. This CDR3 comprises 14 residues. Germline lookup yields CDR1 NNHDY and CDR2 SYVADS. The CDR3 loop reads CASRAGTGKDEQYF. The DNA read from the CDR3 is TGTGCCAGCAGGGCCGGGACAGGGAAAGAT.

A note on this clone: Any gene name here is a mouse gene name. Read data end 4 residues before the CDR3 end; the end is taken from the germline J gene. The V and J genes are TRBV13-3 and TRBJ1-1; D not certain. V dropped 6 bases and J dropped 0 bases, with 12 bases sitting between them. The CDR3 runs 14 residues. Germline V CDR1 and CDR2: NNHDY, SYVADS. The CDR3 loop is CASNPTNSNTEVFF. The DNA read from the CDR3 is TGTGCCAGCAACCCGACAAATTCAAACACA.

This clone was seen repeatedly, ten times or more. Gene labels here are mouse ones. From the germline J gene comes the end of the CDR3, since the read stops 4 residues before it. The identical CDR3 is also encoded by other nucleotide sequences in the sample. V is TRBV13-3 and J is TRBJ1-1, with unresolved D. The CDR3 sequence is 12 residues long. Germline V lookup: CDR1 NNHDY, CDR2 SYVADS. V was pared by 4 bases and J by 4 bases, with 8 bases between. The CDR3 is CASSPSGTEVFF. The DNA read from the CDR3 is TGTGCCAGCAGTCCCAGCGGCACA.

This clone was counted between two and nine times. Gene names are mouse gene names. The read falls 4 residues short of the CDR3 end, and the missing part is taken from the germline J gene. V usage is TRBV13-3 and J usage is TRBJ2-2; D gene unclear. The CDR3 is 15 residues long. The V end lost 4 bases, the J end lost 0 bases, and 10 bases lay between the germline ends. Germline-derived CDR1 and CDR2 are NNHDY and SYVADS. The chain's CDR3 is CASSSPGANTGQLYF. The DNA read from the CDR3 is TGTGCCAGCAGTTCCCCAGGAGCAAACACCGGG.

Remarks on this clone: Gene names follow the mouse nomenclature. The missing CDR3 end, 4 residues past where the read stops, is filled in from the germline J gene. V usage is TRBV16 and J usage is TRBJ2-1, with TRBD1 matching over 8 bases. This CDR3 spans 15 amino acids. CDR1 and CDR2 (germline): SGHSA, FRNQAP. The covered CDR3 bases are TGTGCAAGCAGCTTAGACCAGGGGGCGAGGGCT. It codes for CASSLDQGARA. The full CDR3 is CASSLDQGARAEQFF.

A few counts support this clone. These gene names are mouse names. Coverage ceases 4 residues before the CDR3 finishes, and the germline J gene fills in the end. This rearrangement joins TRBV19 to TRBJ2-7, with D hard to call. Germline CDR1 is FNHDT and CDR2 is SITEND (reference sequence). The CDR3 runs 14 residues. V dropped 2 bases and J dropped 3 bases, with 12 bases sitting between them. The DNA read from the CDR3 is TGTGCCAGCAGTATTCCCCACAAAAACTAT. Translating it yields CASSIPHKNY. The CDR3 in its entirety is CASSIPHKNYEQYF.

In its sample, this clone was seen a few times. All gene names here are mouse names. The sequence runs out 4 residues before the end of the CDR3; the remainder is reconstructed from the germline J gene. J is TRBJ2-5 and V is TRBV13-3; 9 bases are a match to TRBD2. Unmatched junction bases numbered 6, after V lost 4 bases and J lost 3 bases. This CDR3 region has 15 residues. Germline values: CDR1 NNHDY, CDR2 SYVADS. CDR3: CASSPLWGGQDTQYF. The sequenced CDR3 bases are TGTGCCAGCAGTCCCCTCTGGGGGGGACAAGAC.

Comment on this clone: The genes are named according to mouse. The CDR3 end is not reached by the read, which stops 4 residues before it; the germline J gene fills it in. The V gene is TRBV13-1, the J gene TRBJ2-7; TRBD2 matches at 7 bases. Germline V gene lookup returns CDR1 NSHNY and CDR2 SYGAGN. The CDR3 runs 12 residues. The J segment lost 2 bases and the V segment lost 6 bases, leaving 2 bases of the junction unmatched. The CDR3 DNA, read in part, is TGTGCCAGCACGGGGGGGACCTAT. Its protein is CASTGGTY. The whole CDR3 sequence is CASTGGTYEQYF.